Listed here are 15 T cell receptor beta chains from one sample, sequenced in a study of T cell responses to AZD1222 COVID-19 vaccine. Generated by immunoSEQ multiplex PCR, the TCRdb table keeps only in-frame clones and is missing some. In the table there are 85,000 to 130,000 clones, approximately 88% of which are singletons. The specimen was peripheral blood, collected on day 0 of AZD1222 vaccination. These receptor sequences come from an adult in good health.

CDR3 in DNA: TGTGCCAGCAGCATATCCGCTTTGTACGGCTACACCTTC. Translating it yields CASSISALYGYTF. The chain carries TRBV7-9 and TRBJ1-2; D is ambiguous. Germline V gene data show CDR1 as SEHNR and CDR2 as FQNEAQ (reference sequence). This CDR3 contains 13 residues. V was clipped by 5 bases and J by 8 bases, with 15 bases between them.

The chain links TRBV11-3 to TRBJ2-3; 12 bases align to TRBD2. The CDR3 covers 17 residues. From germline, CDR1 is SGHNT and CDR2 YENEEA. V lost 5 bases and J lost 2; bases outside the gene matches: 8. CDR3 in DNA: TGTGCCAGCAGCCTGTTGGGACTAGCGGGCAACACAGATACGCAGTATTTT. It yields the protein CASSLLGLAGNTDTQYF.

This chain links TRBV11-3 with TRBJ2-7, with D tentatively TRBD2 (6 bases). Trimming took 5 bases from V and 7 from J, leaving 18 bases between them. The germline CDR1 and CDR2 sequences are SGHNT and YENEEA. The CDR3 runs 14 residues. The CDR3 DNA is TGTGCCAGCAGCCCAGCGGGCAGGGCACTTGAGCAGTACTTC. Translated, it gives CASSPAGRALEQYF.

The chain is built from TRBV6-5 and TRBJ2-7; D may match TRBD1 or TRBD2 (5 bases each). Germline CDR1 is MNHEY and CDR2 is SVGAGI. CDR3 length: 15 residues. The V end was cut by 6 bases, the J end by 5 bases, with 20 bases between. For the CDR3, the DNA is TGTGCCAGCAGATCCTCCGGGACCCATAGGAACGAGCAGTACTTC. It translates to CASRSSGTHRNEQYF.

The V call is TRBV7-9, the J call TRBJ1-6; no definite D call. Germline assignment: CDR1 SEHNR and CDR2 FQNEAQ (reference sequence). Trimming removed 3 bases at V and 5 bases at J, with 8 bases between. CDR3 length: 14 amino acids. CDR3 bases: TGTGCCAGCAGCTTTTTAGGTGATAATTCACCCCTCCACTTT. It yields the protein CASSFLGDNSPLHF. The complete variable domain, with remaining parts taken from reference TRBV7-9 and TRBJ1-6, reads DTGVSQNPRHKITKRGQNVTFRCDPISEHNRLYWYRQTLGQGPEFLTYFQNEAQLEKSRLLSDRFSAERPKGSFSTLEIQRTEQGDSAMYLCASSFLGDNSPLHFGNGTRLTVT.

The genes are TRBV28 and TRBJ2-7, with TRBD2 matching over 7 bases. Looked up from germline, CDR1 is MDHEN and CDR2 is SYDVKM. CDR3 size: 16 residues. V trimming: 4 bases; J trimming: 5 bases; junction bases outside the gene matches: 14. CDR3 protein: CASSSPGGGTVDEQYF. The CDR3 region has the DNA TGTGCCAGCAGTTCACCTGGGGGGGGGACGGTGGACGAGCAGTACTTC.

This chain joins TRBV29-1 and TRBJ2-3, with a possible D match to TRBD1 (5 bases). This CDR3 contains 13 residues. The V gene lost 2 bases and the J gene lost 3 bases, with 9 bases spanning the gap. The germline gives CDR1 SQVTM, CDR2 ANQGSEA. The CDR3 is CSVEKGRTDTQYF. In nucleotides, the CDR3 is TGCAGCGTTGAAAAGGGGCGGACAGATACGCAGTATTTT.

The chain recombines TRBV19 with TRBJ1-1, with D unclear. CDR3 length: 14 residues. Per germline, CDR1 LNHDA and CDR2 SQIVND (reference sequence). Between the trimmed V and J ends, which lost 7 bases and 4 bases, there was a span of 16 bases. The CDR3 nucleotides are TGTGCCAGTACCCCATTCGGGCTAGGCACTGAAGCTTTCTTT. This sequence encodes CASTPFGLGTEAFF.

The chain uses TRBV3-1 (or the pseudogene TRBV3-2) and TRBJ2-3; D may be TRBD2 (6 bases). The germline CDR1 and CDR2 sequences are LGHDT and YNNKEL (reference sequence). The V gene lost 5 bases and the J gene lost 10 bases, with 19 bases spanning the gap. CDR3 size: 14 residues. The CDR3 here is CASSGGSGTGPQYF. CDR3 nucleotides: TGTGCCAGCAGCGGGGGGAGTGGGACGGGGCCGCAGTATTTT.

The rearrangement uses TRBV5-4 and TRBJ1-3; 7 bases agree with TRBD1. V shed 1 base, J shed 0 bases, and the junction held 4 bases outside the gene matches. Looked up from germline, CDR1 is SGHNT and CDR2 is YYREEE (reference sequence). The CDR3 sequence is 16 residues long. CDR3 sequence: CASSLQGDVSGNTIYF. The DNA for the CDR3 is TGTGCCAGCAGCTTGCAGGGGGATGTCTCTGGAAACACCATATATTTT.

The rearrangement uses TRBV7-3 and TRBJ2-1; weak D call: TRBD2 (5 bases). This CDR3 has 14 residues. Trimming removed 5 bases at V and 0 bases at J, with 8 bases between. Germline CDR1 SGHTA, CDR2 FQGTGA. The CDR3 DNA sequence: TGTGCCAGCAGCCCGGGGAGCTCCTACAATGAGCAGTTCTTC. Translating gives CASSPGSSYNEQFF.

The chain recombines TRBV14 with TRBJ2-1, with 7 bases lining up with TRBD2. This CDR3 has 17 amino acids. V trimming: 0 bases; J trimming: 2 bases; junction bases outside the gene matches: 7. Germline V gene lookup returns CDR1 SGHDN and CDR2 FVKESK. DNA of the CDR3: TGTGCCAGCAGCCAAGACTATGGGGCGGGGGCCTACAATGAGCAGTTCTTC. Translated, it gives CASSQDYGAGAYNEQFF.

The chain uses TRBV11-2 and TRBJ1-3, with 8 bases matching TRBD1. Trimming at V came to 2 bases and at J to 0 bases, leaving 12 bases not matched to a gene. CDR1 and CDR2 from the germline V gene are SGHAT and FQNNGV. CDR3 size: 19 residues. CDR3 bases: TGTGCCAGCAGCTTACTCGGCAGGGGGCTCTTTAGCTCTGGAAACACCATATATTTT. Its translation is CASSLLGRGLFSSGNTIYF.

This clone appeared once. V is TRBV12-5 and J is TRBJ2-1, with 11 bases lining up with TRBD2. Germline CDR1 and CDR2: LGHNT and FRNRAP. The J segment lost 8 bases and the V segment lost 7 bases, leaving 10 bases of the junction unmatched. CDR3 length: 15 residues. The CDR3, as DNA: TGTGCTAGTGACCTTAGCGGGGGGGCCGTCCATGAGCAGTTCTTC. It specifies CASDLSGGAVHEQFF.

The chain uses TRBV28 and TRBJ1-2; TRBD1 agrees at 9 bases. After removal of 6 bases from V and 2 bases from J, the junction contained 10 bases not matched to a gene. There are 16 residues in the CDR3. Germline values: CDR1 MDHEN, CDR2 SYDVKM. CDR3 DNA sequence: TGTGCCAGCAGACTTACGGGACAGGGAGAAAACTATGGCTACACCTTC. This codes for CASRLTGQGENYGYTF.